This T cell receptor (beta chain) appears in the sequencing data of a study of T cell changes during pregnancy in multiple sclerosis. J was trimmed by 3 bases and V by 3 bases; bases with no gene match: 10. Germline CDR1 is SGHNT and CDR2 is YYREEE (reference sequence). The CDR3 is made up of 16 amino acids. Only in-frame clones appear in the TCRdb table, and some are missing; sequencing was by immunoSEQ multiplex PCR. The sample yields over 35,000 clones, around nine tenths seen once. V usage is TRBV5-4 and J usage is TRBJ2-3; 7 bases map to TRBD2. The clonotype was recovered from a female donor with multiple sclerosis, enrolled in a pregnancy study. The specimen was peripheral blood, collected before pregnancy. As DNA, the CDR3 is TGTGCCAGCAGCTCGCTTGGGCGGGGGATAACAGATACGCAGTATTTT. The encoded protein is CASSSLGRGITDTQYF.